This TCR beta chain is drawn from a study of blood T cell repertoires in COVID-19. CDR3 size: 15 residues. Germline CDR1 and CDR2: SGHDT and YYEEEE. The ends lost 1 base at V and 5 bases at J; junction bases unmatched: 6. Clones were sequenced by immunoSEQ multiplex PCR, and TCRdb holds only the in-frame ones, with some missing. The table lists about 380,000 clones, roughly 87% of them singletons. Sequenced sample: PBMCs or T cells enriched from blood (not recorded which). The chain recombines TRBV5-6 with TRBJ1-1, with 9 nucleotides matching TRBD1. This TCR derives from a woman younger than 45 who had recovered from COVID-19. The CDR3 reads CASSLRTGESTEAFF. The CDR3 bases are TGTGCCAGCAGCTTGCGGACAGGGGAAAGTACTGAAGCTTTCTTT.